The TCR beta chain described here comes from a study of control samples from healthy donors and cancer patients. TCRdb's copy holds only in-frame clones and misses some; the assay was immunoSEQ multiplex PCR. The table lists roughly 76,000 clones, less than 95% of them singletons, with 6.2% in the top ten. Germline values: CDR1 SGHRS, CDR2 YFSETQ. This CDR3 contains 14 residues. Trimming cost V 1 base and J 4 bases, with 11 bases left between them. Material: blood. The source is a woman aged 40 to 50 in good health. The genes are TRBV5-1 and TRBJ1-1, with TRBD1 as a possible D gene (5 bases). The CDR3 DNA reads TGCGCCAGCAGCTTGTTGGGGCCCGGCACTGAAGCTTTCTTT. Its protein is CASSLLGPGTEAFF.